This TCR beta chain is drawn from a study of human T cells and chemical hapten exposure. Study overall: Donors were sensitized with 2% DPC on the upper inner arm. Study-wide results and caveats: Versus controls, significantly more large CDR3 similarity clusters arose from expanded TCRs. Having alopecia, the donors may differ immunologically from healthy people.

With 6 bases clipped from V and 5 bases from J, the junction kept 9 bases outside the gene matches. The CDR3 has 15 amino acids. In germline, CDR1 is MNHEY, CDR2 SVGAGI. This clonotype came up many times. Its antigen is not identified. Regarding time point: patch test 3, about 24 weeks after DPC sensitization. Treatment of the sample: therapeutic diphenylcyclopropenone sensitization with weekly scalp DPC. Blood was drawn before each patch test was applied. Each CDR3 protein gets one entry after TCRdb re-called the RACE reads with MiXCR. The table has around 130,000 distinct CDR3 sequences, about 10% seen once.

The TCR was taken from a woman aged 45-60 years with alopecia areata. Some clones in this sample may be carry-over from other donors' samples. Sequencing was performed on whole blood, taken in connection with sensitization to the hapten diphenylcyclopropenone (DPC). The rearrangement uses TRBV6-5 and TRBJ2-2; TRBD2 aligns across 7 bases. The CDR3 nucleotides read TGTGCCAGCAGGCCTCCTGGGGAGGGGACCGGGGAGCTGTTTTTT. This sequence encodes CASRPPGEGTGELFF.